The T cell receptor beta chain described here comes from a study of cytomegalovirus exposure and HLA in healthy donors. Study results and limitations: A later analysis revealed that TCR association rates differed between HLA loci, peaking at DRB1 and bottoming out at HLA-C. In an earlier analysis, most TCR beta V segments were productive about 87% or about 30% of the time. Specific recognition of CMV antigens was confirmed in vitro for a few chains (all CMV-associated).

V gave up 3 bases and J gave up 0 bases, with 9 bases separating them. The CDR3 runs to 13 residues. The germline V gene encodes CDR1 SQVTM and CDR2 ANQGSEA. Worth noting for this clone: The target antigen is unknown.

PCR involved 60 Vbeta and 13 Jbeta primers. The data were produced by immunoSEQ multiplex PCR, yet TCRdb's version contains in-frame clones alone and is incomplete. In the table there are 140,000 or so clones, around 80% of which are singletons. This chain joins TRBV29-1 and TRBJ2-7; D gene uncertain. The TCR comes from a man aged 35 to 55 in good health and CMV-seronegative. Sequencing used PBMCs. The CDR3 sequence: CSVEQVSSYEQYF. The DNA of the CDR3 is TGCAGCGTTGAGCAGGTCAGCTCCTACGAGCAGTACTTC.